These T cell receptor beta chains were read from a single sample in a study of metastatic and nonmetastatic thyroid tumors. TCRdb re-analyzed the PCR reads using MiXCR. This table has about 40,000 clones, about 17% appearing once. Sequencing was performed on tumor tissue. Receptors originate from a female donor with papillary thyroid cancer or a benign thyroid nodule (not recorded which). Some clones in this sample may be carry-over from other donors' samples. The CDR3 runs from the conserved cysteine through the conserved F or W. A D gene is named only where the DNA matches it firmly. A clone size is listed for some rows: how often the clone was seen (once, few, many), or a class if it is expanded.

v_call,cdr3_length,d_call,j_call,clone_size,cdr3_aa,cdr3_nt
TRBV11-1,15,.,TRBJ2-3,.,CASSADGYSADTQYF,TGTGCCAGCAGCGCCGATGGATATAGCGCAGATACGCAGTATTTT
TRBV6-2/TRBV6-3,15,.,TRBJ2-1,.,CASSYLAGVYNEQFF,TGTGCCAGCAGTTACCTAGCTGGAGTTTACAATGAGCAGTTCTTC
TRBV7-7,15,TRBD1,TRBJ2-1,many,CASSLAWGQGSEQFF,TGTGCTAGCAGCTTAGCTTGGGGACAGGGGAGTGAGCAGTTCTTC
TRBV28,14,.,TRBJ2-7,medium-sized,CASKGTLQTYEQYF,TGTGCCAGCAAGGGCACCCTCCAAACCTACGAGCAGTACTTC
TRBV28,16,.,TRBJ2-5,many,CASSFLVTQKGETQYF,TGTGCCAGCAGTTTCTTGGTAACTCAAAAGGGAGAGACCCAGTACTTC
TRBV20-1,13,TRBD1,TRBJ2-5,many,CSAHRQGQETQYF,TGCAGTGCGCATCGACAGGGCCAAGAGACCCAGTACTTC
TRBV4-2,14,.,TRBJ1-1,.,CASILGDLNTEAFF,TGTGCCAGCATCCTGGGGGATTTGAACACTGAAGCTTTCTTT
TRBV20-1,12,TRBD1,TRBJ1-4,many,CSARGVWGKLFF,TGCAGTGCCAGGGGGGTATGGGGGAAACTGTTTTTT
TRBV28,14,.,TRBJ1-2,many,CASSLRWAGPGYTF,TGTGCCAGCAGTTTAAGGTGGGCGGGTCCGGGCTACACCTTC
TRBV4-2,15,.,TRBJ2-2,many,CASSQVFGDTGELFF,TGTGCCAGCAGCCAAGTGTTCGGGGACACCGGGGAGCTGTTTTTT
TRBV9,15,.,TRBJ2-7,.,CAISLRMDPDYEQYF,TGTGCCATCAGCCTCCGGATGGACCCCGACTACGAGCAGTACTTC
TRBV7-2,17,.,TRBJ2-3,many,CASSSQGEATILNTQYF,TGTGCCAGCAGCTCCCAAGGGGAGGCGACGATCCTGAATACGCAGTATTTT
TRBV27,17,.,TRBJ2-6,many,CASRHLLDYNGANVLTF,TGTGCCAGCAGACATCTACTAGATTATAATGGGGCCAACGTCCTGACTTTC
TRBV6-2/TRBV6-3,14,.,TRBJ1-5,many,CASSRIQSLQPQHF,TGTGCCAGCAGTCGGATTCAGTCGCTTCAGCCCCAGCATTTT
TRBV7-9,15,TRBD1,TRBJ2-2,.,CASTSRTGNTGELFF,TGTGCCAGCACCTCCCGGACAGGGAACACCGGGGAGCTGTTTTTT
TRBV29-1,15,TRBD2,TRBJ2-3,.,CSVYLGLAVTDTQYF,TGCAGCGTTTATCTGGGACTAGCGGTCACAGATACGCAGTATTTT
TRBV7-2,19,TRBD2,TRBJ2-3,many,CASSFLTSGRAPFTDTQYF,TGTGCCAGCAGCTTTTTAACTAGCGGGAGGGCCCCGTTCACAGATACGCAGTATTTT
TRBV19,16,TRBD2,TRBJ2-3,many,CARPAGGGGYTDTQYF,TGTGCCCGACCCGCGGGCGGGGGAGGGTATACAGATACGCAGTATTTT
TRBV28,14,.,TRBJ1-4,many,CASSFSRRLEKLFF,TGTGCCAGCAGTTTTTCCCGAAGACTCGAAAAACTGTTTTTT
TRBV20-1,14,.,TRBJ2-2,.,CSARPWTMAGELFF,TGCAGTGCCAGGCCCTGGACCATGGCCGGGGAGCTGTTTTTT
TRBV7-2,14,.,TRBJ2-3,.,CGSSFYLNTDTQYF,TGTGGCAGCAGCTTTTACCTTAACACAGACACGCAGTATTTT
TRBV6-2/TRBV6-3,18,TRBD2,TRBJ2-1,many,CASSAGTSGIISYNEQFF,TGTGCCAGCAGTGCCGGGACTAGCGGGATTATCTCCTACAATGAGCAGTTCTTC
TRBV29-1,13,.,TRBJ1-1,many,CSVNYREGTEAFF,TGCAGCGTCAATTACCGGGAGGGCACTGAAGCTTTCTTT
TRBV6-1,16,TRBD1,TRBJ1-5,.,CASSEERDRGIQPQHF,TGTGCCAGCAGTGAAGAACGGGACAGGGGGATCCAGCCCCAGCATTTT
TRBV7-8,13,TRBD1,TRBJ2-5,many,CASSWTGGETQYF,TGTGCCAGCAGCTGGACAGGGGGCGAGACCCAGTACTTC
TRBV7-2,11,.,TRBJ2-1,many,CASSLVDEQFF,TGTGCCAGCAGCTTAGTGGATGAGCAGTTCTTC
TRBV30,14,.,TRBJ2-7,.,CAWSDSGTAYVQYF,TGTGCCTGGAGTGATTCCGGGACTGCCTACGTGCAGTACTTC
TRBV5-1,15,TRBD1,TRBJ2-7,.,CASSLVRDSSYEQYF,TGCGCCAGCAGCTTGGTCCGGGACAGTTCCTACGAGCAGTACTTC
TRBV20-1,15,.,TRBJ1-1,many,CSALTPYRAVTEAFF,TGCAGTGCCCTAACCCCATACAGGGCAGTCACTGAAGCTTTCTTT
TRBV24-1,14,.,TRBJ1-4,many,CATSDLGQLEKLFF,TGTGCCACCAGTGATTTGGGGCAACTTGAAAAACTGTTTTTT
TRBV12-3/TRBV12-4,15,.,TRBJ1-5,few,CASSSGCVLNQPQHF,TGTGCCAGCAGCTCAGGGTGCGTGCTGAATCAGCCCCAGCATTTT
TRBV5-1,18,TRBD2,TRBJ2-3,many,CASSVGALAGAGTDTQYF,TGCGCCAGCAGCGTAGGGGCACTAGCGGGAGCCGGCACAGATACGCAGTATTTT
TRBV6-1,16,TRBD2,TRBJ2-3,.,CATGTSGRAGTDTQYF,TGTGCCACTGGGACTAGCGGGAGGGCGGGGACAGATACGCAGTATTTT
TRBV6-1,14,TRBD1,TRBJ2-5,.,CASSVQGAGETQYF,TGTGCCAGCAGCGTACAGGGGGCTGGGGAGACCCAGTACTTC
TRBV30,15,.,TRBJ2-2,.,CAWRDQGLYSVELLF,TGTGCCTGGAGGGATCAGGGGCTGTATTCCGTGGAGCTGCTTTTT